What follows are 10 T cell receptor beta chains derived from one specimen sequenced in a study of a mutant IDH1 vaccine in newly diagnosed glioma. Their antigens are not known. The time point is: week 23, last vaccination. Each vaccine dose was 300 ug of mutant IDH1 20-mer peptide, with topical imiquimod. Clones were sequenced by immunoSEQ multiplex PCR, and TCRdb holds only the in-frame ones, with some missing. In the table there are about 65,000 clones, 70% to 90% of which are singletons. The material sequenced was PBMCs, taken from a glioma patient whose treatment included an IDH1 peptide vaccine. These receptors came from a man aged 25-45 years with glioma.

This chain joins TRBV9 and TRBJ1-1, with D hard to call. Germline V gene lookup returns CDR1 SGDLS and CDR2 YYNGEE. Trimming shortened V by 0 bases and J by 1 base, and 4 bases separated the two germline ends. The CDR3 is 13 amino acids. CDR3 DNA: TGTGCCAGCAGCGTAGTTAAGAACACTGAAGCTTTCTTT. Its protein is CASSVVKNTEAFF.

This clone was seen a handful of times. The sample carries other DNA sequences with the same CDR3. V and J are TRBV2 and TRBJ1-2; D unclear. CDR1 is SNHLY, CDR2 FYNNEI, per germline. V gave up 3 bases and J gave up 0 bases, with 5 bases separating them. The CDR3 has 13 amino acids. DNA for the CDR3: TGTGCCAGCAGTGACAGCCCTAACTATGGCTACACCTTC. Translating it yields CASSDSPNYGYTF.

V usage is TRBV6-1 and J usage is TRBJ1-5; no definite D call. The CDR3 consists of 12 residues. Trimming stripped 4 bases from V and 6 bases from J, with 7 bases between. CDR1 and CDR2 from the germline V gene are MNHNS and SASEGT. Here the CDR3 reads CASSGPSQPQHF. The CDR3 coding sequence is TGTGCCAGCAGTGGGCCAAGTCAGCCCCAGCATTTT.

The rearrangement uses TRBV5-6 and TRBJ1-3; no clear D. The CDR3 totals 17 residues. The germline CDR1 and CDR2 sequences are SGHDT and YYEEEE. The V and J ends lost 4 bases and 2 bases respectively, with 19 bases between them. The CDR3 here is CASSPPAQRLAGNTIYF. The CDR3 DNA sequence: TGTGCCAGCAGCCCACCCGCCCAGCGCTTGGCTGGAAACACCATATATTTT.

V is TRBV2 and J is TRBJ2-5; 9 bases map to TRBD1. TRBJ2-7 explains the end of the DNA better; the J call may be wrong. CDR1 is SNHLY, CDR2 FYNNEI, per germline. The CDR3 totals 14 residues. This CDR3 is CASRVQGATYEQYF. CDR3 DNA sequence: TGTGCCAGCCGAGTACAGGGGGCGACCTACGAGCAGTACTTC.

The V gene is TRBV14, the J gene TRBJ1-4; unclear D gene. The V gene lost 2 bases and the J gene lost 7 bases, with 11 bases spanning the gap. The germline CDR1 and CDR2 sequences are SGHDN and FVKESK. The CDR3 is 14 amino acids. The CDR3 region is CASSQLVEPEKLFF. The DNA of the CDR3 is TGTGCCAGCAGCCAATTGGTAGAGCCTGAAAAACTGTTTTTT.

The chain combines TRBV28 with TRBJ2-1, with D unresolved. The V gene lost 6 bases and the J gene lost 7 bases, with 13 bases spanning the gap. CDR1 is MDHEN, CDR2 SYDVKM, per germline. The CDR3 loop spans 13 amino acids. The CDR3 DNA reads TGTGCCAGCAGGCCTGATCGAAGGAATGAGCAGTTCTTC. This codes for CASRPDRRNEQFF. Full variable domain (rest looked up from reference TRBV28 and TRBJ2-1): DVKVTQSSRYLVKRTGEKVFLECVQDMDHENMFWYRQDPGLGLRLIYFSYDVKMKEKGDIPEGYSVSREKKERFSLILESASTNQTSMYLCASRPDRRNEQFFGPGTRLTVL.

The rearrangement joins TRBV7-9 to TRBJ2-2; D gene unclear. The V end lost 6 bases, the J end lost 5 bases, and 10 bases lay between the germline ends. Germline CDR1 is SEHNR and CDR2 is FQNEAQ (reference sequence). This CDR3 comprises 13 residues. The CDR3 DNA follows: TGTGCCAGCAGAGCCTTGGGGACCGGGGAGCTGTTTTTT. Its protein product is CASRALGTGELFF.

The J gene is TRBJ2-7, the V gene TRBV2; D unclear. CDR1 and CDR2 (germline): SNHLY, FYNNEI. V lost 2 bases and J 1 base, leaving 15 bases between the germline ends. This CDR3 has 16 residues. The CDR3 sequence: CASSEYRSKRSYEQYF. In nucleotides, the CDR3 is TGTGCCAGCAGTGAATATCGGTCAAAGAGGTCCTACGAGCAGTACTTC.

The V call is TRBV10-1, the J call TRBJ2-2, with TRBD1 as a possible D gene (6 bases). The V gene's germline CDR1 is WNHNN and CDR2 SYGVQD (reference sequence). Between the trimmed V and J ends, which lost 4 bases and 0 bases, there was a span of 6 bases. CDR3 length equals 14 residues. The CDR3 nucleotides are TGCGCCAGCAGTGGGACAGCGAACACCGGGGAGCTGTTTTTT. Amino acid sequence: CASSGTANTGELFF.